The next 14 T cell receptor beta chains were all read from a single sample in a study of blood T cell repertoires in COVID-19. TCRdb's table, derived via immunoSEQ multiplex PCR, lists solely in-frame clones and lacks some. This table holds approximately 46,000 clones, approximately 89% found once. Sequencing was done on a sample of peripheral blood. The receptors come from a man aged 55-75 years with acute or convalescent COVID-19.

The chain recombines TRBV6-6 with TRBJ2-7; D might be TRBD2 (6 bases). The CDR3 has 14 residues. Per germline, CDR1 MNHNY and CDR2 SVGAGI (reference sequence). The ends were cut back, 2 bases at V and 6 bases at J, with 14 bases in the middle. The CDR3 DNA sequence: TGTGCCAGCAGTTACATCCTTTTGGGAGGCGAGCAGTACTTC. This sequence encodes CASSYILLGGEQYF.

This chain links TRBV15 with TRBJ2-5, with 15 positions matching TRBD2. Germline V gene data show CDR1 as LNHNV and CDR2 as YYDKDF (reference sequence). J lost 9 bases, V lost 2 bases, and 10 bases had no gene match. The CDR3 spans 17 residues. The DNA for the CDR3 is TGTGCCACCAGCAGACCCGGACTAGCGGGAGGGGAAGGGGCCCAGTACTTC. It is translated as CATSRPGLAGGEGAQYF.

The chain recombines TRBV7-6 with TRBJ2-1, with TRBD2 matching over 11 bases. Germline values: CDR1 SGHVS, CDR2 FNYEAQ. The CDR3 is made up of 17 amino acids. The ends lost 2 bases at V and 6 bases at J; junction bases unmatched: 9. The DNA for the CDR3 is TGTGCCAGCAGCTTAAATCCCGGGACTAGCGGTCGCAATGAGCAGTTCTTC. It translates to CASSLNPGTSGRNEQFF.

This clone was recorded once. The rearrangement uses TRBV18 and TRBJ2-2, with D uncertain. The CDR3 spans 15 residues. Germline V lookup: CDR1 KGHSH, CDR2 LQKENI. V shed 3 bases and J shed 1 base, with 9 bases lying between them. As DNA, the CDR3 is TGTGCCAGCTCACCGGCCTTCCTGAACACCGGGGAGCTGTTTTTT. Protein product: CASSPAFLNTGELFF.

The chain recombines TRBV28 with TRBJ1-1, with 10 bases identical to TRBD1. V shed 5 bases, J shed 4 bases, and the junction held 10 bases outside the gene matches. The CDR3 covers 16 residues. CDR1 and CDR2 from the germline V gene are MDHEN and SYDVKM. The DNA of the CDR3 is TGTGCCAGCAGTCCTCGACCGGGACAGGGGAGCACTGAAGCTTTCTTT. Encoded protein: CASSPRPGQGSTEAFF.

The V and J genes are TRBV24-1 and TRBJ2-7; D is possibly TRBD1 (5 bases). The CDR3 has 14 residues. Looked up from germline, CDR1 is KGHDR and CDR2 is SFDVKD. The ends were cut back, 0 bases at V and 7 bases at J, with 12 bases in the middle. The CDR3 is CATSDLGREGEQYF. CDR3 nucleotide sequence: TGTGCCACCAGTGATTTGGGCAGGGAAGGAGAGCAGTACTTC.

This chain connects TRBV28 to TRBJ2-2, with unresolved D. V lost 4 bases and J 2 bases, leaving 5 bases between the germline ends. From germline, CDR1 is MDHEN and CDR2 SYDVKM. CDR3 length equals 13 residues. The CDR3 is CASSSVNTGELFF. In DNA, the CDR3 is TGTGCCAGCAGTTCCGTTAACACCGGGGAGCTGTTTTTT.

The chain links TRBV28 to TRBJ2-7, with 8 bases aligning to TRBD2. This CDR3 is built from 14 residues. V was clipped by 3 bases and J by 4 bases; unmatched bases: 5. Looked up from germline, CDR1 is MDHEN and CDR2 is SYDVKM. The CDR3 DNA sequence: TGTGCCAGCAGTTTTTGGAGCGGGAGTTACGAGCAGTACTTC. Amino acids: CASSFWSGSYEQYF.

DNA for the CDR3: TGTGCCAGTAGTAAAGGACAGGGGAATAATGAAAAACTGTTTTTT. Amino acids: CASSKGQGNNEKLFF. The chain employs TRBV19 and TRBJ1-4, with 9 bases aligning to TRBD1. Germline loops: CDR1 LNHDA, CDR2 SQIVND (reference sequence). The ends lost 4 bases at V and 4 bases at J; junction bases unmatched: 4. The CDR3 length is 15 residues.

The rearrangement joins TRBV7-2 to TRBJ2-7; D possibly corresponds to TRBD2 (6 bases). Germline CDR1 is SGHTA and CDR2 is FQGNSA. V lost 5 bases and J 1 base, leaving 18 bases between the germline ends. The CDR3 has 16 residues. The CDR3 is CASSPPRREGSYEQYF. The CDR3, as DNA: TGTGCCAGCAGCCCACCCCGGCGGGAAGGGTCCTACGAGCAGTACTTC.

CDR3 residues: CASSPGQGLGLGNIQYF. The CDR3 bases are TGTGCCAGCAGCCCTGGACAGGGGCTCGGGCTAGGGAACATTCAGTACTTC. The rearrangement joins TRBV28 to TRBJ2-4; TRBD1 matches 9 bases. Germline CDR1 MDHEN, CDR2 SYDVKM. The ends lost 6 bases at V and 7 bases at J; junction bases unmatched: 16. CDR3 length: 17 residues.

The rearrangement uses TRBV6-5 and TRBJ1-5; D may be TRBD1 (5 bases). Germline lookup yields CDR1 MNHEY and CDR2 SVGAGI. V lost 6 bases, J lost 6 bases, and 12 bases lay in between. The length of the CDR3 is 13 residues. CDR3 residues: CASSRLGVQPQHF. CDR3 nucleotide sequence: TGTGCCAGCAGCCGCTTAGGGGTTCAGCCCCAGCATTTT.

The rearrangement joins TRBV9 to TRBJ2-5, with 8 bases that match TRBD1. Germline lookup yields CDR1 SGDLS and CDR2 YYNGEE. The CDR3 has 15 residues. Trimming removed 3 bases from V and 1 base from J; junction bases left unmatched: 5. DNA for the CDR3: TGTGCCAGCAGCGGCGGACAGGGAAGCCAAGAGACCCAGTACTTC. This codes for CASSGGQGSQETQYF. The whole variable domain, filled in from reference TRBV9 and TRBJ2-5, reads DSGVTQTPKHLITATGQRVTLRCSPRSGDLSVYWYQQSLDQGLQFLIQYYNGEERAKGNILERFSAQQFPDLHSELNLSSLELGDSALYFCASSGGQGSQETQYFGPGTRLLVL.

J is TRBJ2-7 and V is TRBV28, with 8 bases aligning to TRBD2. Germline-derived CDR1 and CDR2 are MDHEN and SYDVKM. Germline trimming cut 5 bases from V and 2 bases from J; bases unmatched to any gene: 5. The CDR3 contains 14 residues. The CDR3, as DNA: TGTGCCAGCAGTGGGACTAGACTAACCTACGAGCAGTACTTC. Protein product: CASSGTRLTYEQYF.